This note documents a single TCR beta chain sequence. Antigen specificity is unknown. The sample originates from a study of T cell responses to AZD1222 COVID-19 vaccine. The study, taken as a whole, reports: Vaccination with two AZD1222 doses was followed by a rise in Spike-specific TCR breadth and depth. It should be noted that donors were predominantly white British and more often female, and clonal diversity was possibly underestimated.

Measured with immunoSEQ multiplex PCR; TCRdb has only the in-frame clones, and not every one. The table lists around 170,000 clones, 80% to 90% of them singletons. The CDR3 contains 16 residues. Germline CDR1 is LGHNA and CDR2 is YNFKEQ. With 4 bases clipped from V and 7 bases from J, the junction kept 7 bases outside the gene matches. This clonotype was sampled from an adult who received the AZD1222 COVID-19 vaccine. The rearrangement joins TRBV4-2 to TRBJ2-2; TRBD1 agrees at 12 bases. The sequencing here drew on peripheral blood, taken 28 days after the second AZD1222 dose. CDR3 nucleotide sequence: TGTGCCAGCAGCCGGGAGGGACAGGGGGCGGGCGGGGAGCTGTTTTTT. Residues: CASSREGQGAGGELFF.